These 16 T cell receptor beta chains originate from one sample sequenced in a study of identical twins. TCRdb analysed the 5' RACE reads with MiXCR anew, one entry per CDR3 protein. The sample lists about 690,000 distinct CDR3 sequences, 5.5% to 7.5% occurring once. The specimen sequenced was naive T cells sorted from blood. The receptors here all came from a man aged 18 to 29 in good health.

This clonotype was found a few times. The chain combines TRBV20-1 with TRBJ2-5; 9 nucleotides line up with TRBD2. V gave up 2 bases and J gave up 3 bases; unmatched junction bases: 4. This CDR3 is 14 amino acids long. Germline CDR1 is DFQATT and CDR2 is SNEGSKA (reference sequence). The CDR3 sequence: CSARRGLAEETQYF. The DNA of the CDR3 is TGCAGTGCTAGACGGGGACTAGCTGAAGAGACCCAGTACTTC.

This clonotype showed up many times. The V gene is TRBV18, the J gene TRBJ2-2; 8 positions match TRBD1. CDR3 length: 16 residues. From germline, CDR1 is KGHSH and CDR2 LQKENI. The V and J ends lost 0 bases and 1 base, in that order; junction bases with no gene match: 1. The CDR3 sequence is CASSPPGTGNTGELFF. The DNA of the CDR3 is TGTGCCAGCTCACCACCCGGGACAGGGAACACCGGGGAGCTGTTTTTT.

In its sample, this clonotype was seen many times. This chain connects TRBV9 to TRBJ1-1, with D possibly matching TRBD1 (6 bases). Deletions cut 3 bases from V and 0 bases from J, with 15 bases between. There are 16 residues in the CDR3. The germline gives CDR1 SGDLS, CDR2 YYNGEE. The CDR3 bases are TGTGCCAGCAGCGGAACCAGAGGGGGTATGAACACTGAAGCTTTCTTT. Translating gives CASSGTRGGMNTEAFF.

The chain employs TRBV29-1 and TRBJ1-2; D not certain. Germline V gene sequence: CDR1 SQVTM, CDR2 ANQGSEA. The CDR3 runs 11 residues. Trimming removed 7 bases at V and 4 bases at J, with 10 bases between. The CDR3 reads CSGRLPYGYTF. CDR3 DNA: TGCAGCGGCCGGTTGCCCTATGGCTACACCTTC.

This clonotype was detected ten times or more. The genes are TRBV20-1 and TRBJ1-6, with D possibly TRBD1 on 6 matching bases. The V gene's germline CDR1 is DFQATT and CDR2 SNEGSKA (reference sequence). Trimming removed 3 bases at V and 7 bases at J, with 10 bases between. The CDR3 loop spans 13 amino acids. The CDR3 spells CSASSGANSPLHF. DNA for the CDR3: TGCAGTGCTAGTTCAGGGGCCAATTCACCCCTCCACTTT.

This clonotype was picked up a small number of times. This rearrangement joins TRBV14 to TRBJ2-1; D gene ambiguous. CDR1 and CDR2 (germline): SGHDN, FVKESK. Trimming stripped 4 bases from V and 7 bases from J, with 17 bases between. The CDR3 length is 15 residues. The CDR3 nucleotides read TGTGCCAGCAGCCCTGGTCGCCCCGTTCTGAATGAGCAGTTCTTC. Translation: CASSPGRPVLNEQFF.

The genes are TRBV11-1 and TRBJ1-4; 7 bases line up with TRBD1. The CDR3 contains 14 residues. Losses at the gene ends were 5 bases for V and 8 bases for J; bases not matched to a gene: 8. Germline CDR1 is SGHAT and CDR2 is FQDESV (reference sequence). The CDR3 here is CASSEDRDREKLFF. In DNA form, the CDR3 reads TGTGCCAGCAGCGAAGATCGGGACAGAGAAAAACTGTTTTTT.

This clonotype was counted many times. The chain is built from TRBV7-3 and TRBJ2-1; D is unresolved. Germline lookup yields CDR1 SGHTA and CDR2 FQGTGA. The length of the CDR3 is 13 residues. The V gene lost 1 base and the J gene lost 10 bases, with 11 bases spanning the gap. The CDR3 coding sequence is TGTGCCAGCAGCTTAAACAAAGTGGGGGAGCAGTTCTTC. It yields the protein CASSLNKVGEQFF.

The sample holds many counts of this clonotype. The J gene is TRBJ2-2, the V gene TRBV11-2, with D tentatively TRBD1 (6 bases). Trimming left V 3 bases short and J 3 bases short, with 11 bases between. Germline V gene lookup returns CDR1 SGHAT and CDR2 FQNNGV. The CDR3 consists of 15 residues. CDR3 protein: CASSFFQGHTGELFF. The CDR3 DNA is TGTGCCAGCAGCTTTTTTCAGGGGCACACCGGGGAGCTGTTTTTT.

Many counts were recorded for this clonotype. This chain joins TRBV28 and TRBJ1-3, with TRBD1 matching 8 bases. The CDR3 extends over 15 amino acids. Germline V gives CDR1 MDHEN, CDR2 SYDVKM. The V segment lost 3 bases and the J segment 4 bases; nucleotides outside the gene matches: 5. The CDR3 DNA reads TGTGCCAGCAGTTTGGACAGGGCGGGAGGAAACACCATATATTTT. This sequence encodes CASSLDRAGGNTIYF.

This clonotype has just a few counts. The genes are TRBV11-2 and TRBJ1-1, with 8 nucleotides matching TRBD1. The CDR3 spans 14 residues. Looked up from germline, CDR1 is SGHAT and CDR2 is FQNNGV. The J segment lost 7 bases and the V segment lost 2 bases, leaving 6 bases of the junction unmatched. The CDR3 loop reads CASSLISQGVEAFF. The CDR3 region has the DNA TGTGCCAGCAGCTTAATATCACAGGGGGTTGAAGCTTTCTTT.

Only a few counts were recorded for this clonotype. This chain connects TRBV15 to TRBJ2-3; D not resolved. CDR3 length: 14 residues. Looked up from germline, CDR1 is LNHNV and CDR2 is YYDKDF (reference sequence). V dropped 0 bases and J dropped 8 bases, with 12 bases sitting between them. The CDR3 DNA reads as TGTGCCACCAGCAGAGATCGGGTTCAGGCTACGCAGTATTTT. Encoded protein: CATSRDRVQATQYF.

In its sample, this clonotype was seen many times. The chain links TRBV6-5 to TRBJ2-5; D unclear. Germline lookup yields CDR1 MNHEY and CDR2 SVGAGI. The V end lost 10 bases, the J end lost 5 bases, and 14 bases lay between the germline ends. This CDR3 has 12 amino acids. For the CDR3, the DNA is TGTGCCACCCGAACCGGGTCGGAGACCCAGTACTTC. Translated, it gives CATRTGSETQYF.

This clonotype has just a few counts. V and J are TRBV14 and TRBJ2-1; 11 bases fit TRBD2. The germline V gene has CDR1 SGHDN and CDR2 FVKESK. The CDR3 sequence is 18 residues long. With 0 bases clipped from V and 5 bases from J, the junction kept 9 bases outside the gene matches. Written as DNA, the CDR3 is TGTGCCAGCAGCCAAGATAATGTTGGGACTAGCGGAAACAATGAGCAGTTCTTC. It yields the protein CASSQDNVGTSGNNEQFF. Together with reference TRBV14 and TRBJ2-1, the CDR3 gives the full variable domain: EAGVTQFPSHSVIEKGQTVTLRCDPISGHDNLYWYRRVMGKEIKFLLHFVKESKQDESGMPNNRFLAERTGGTYSTLKVQPAELEDSGVYFCASSQDNVGTSGNNEQFFGPGTRLTVL.

This clonotype was observed at least ten times. V usage is TRBV29-1 and J usage is TRBJ2-5; D perhaps matches TRBD1 (5 bases). The V and J ends lost 1 base and 4 bases respectively, with 7 bases between them. The CDR3 runs to 12 residues. The germline gives CDR1 SQVTM, CDR2 ANQGSEA. The CDR3 reads CSVEAGPETQYF. The CDR3 region has the DNA TGCAGCGTTGAAGCAGGGCCAGAGACCCAGTACTTC.

The sample holds many counts of this clonotype. This sequence joins TRBV20-1 and TRBJ2-3; 8 bases are a match to TRBD2. After removal of 3 bases from V and 3 bases from J, the junction contained 5 bases not matched to a gene. The CDR3 spans 14 residues. Germline CDR1 DFQATT, CDR2 SNEGSKA (reference sequence). The CDR3 region is CSARASGRTDTQYF. Written as DNA, the CDR3 is TGCAGTGCTAGGGCCAGCGGGAGAACAGATACGCAGTATTTT.